Shown below are 28 T cell receptor beta chains from a single sample sequenced in a study of blood T cell repertoires in COVID-19. The protocol was immunoSEQ multiplex PCR, while the TCRdb copy is restricted to in-frame clones and leaves out a portion. This repertoire shows some 58,000 clones, around 83% found once; its top ten account for roughly a tenth. Input material: peripheral blood. The receptors originated from a man between 45 and 60 years old with COVID-19, enrolled during active disease.

The V and J genes are TRBV3-1 (or the pseudogene TRBV3-2) and TRBJ2-3; TRBD1 matches at 8 bases. CDR3 length equals 16 residues. The J segment lost 6 bases and the V segment lost 4 bases, leaving 12 bases of the junction unmatched. Looked up from germline, CDR1 is LGHDT and CDR2 is YNNKEL (reference sequence). CDR3 amino acids: CASSPGPQGDTDTQYF. CDR3 nucleotide sequence: TGTGCCAGCAGCCCCGGCCCACAGGGGGATACTGATACGCAGTATTTT.

The V and J genes are TRBV6-6 and TRBJ1-4, with D hard to call. V was shortened by 5 bases and J by 7 bases, with 14 bases between the two germline ends. The CDR3 covers 14 residues. Germline CDR1 MNHNY, CDR2 SVGAGI (reference sequence). CDR3 residues: CASSPTAVGEKLFF. CDR3 nucleotides: TGTGCCAGCAGTCCGACTGCCGTGGGTGAAAAACTGTTTTTT.

The chain joins TRBV28 to TRBJ2-7; TRBD1 aligns across 7 bases. The CDR3 has 13 amino acids. CDR1 is MDHEN, CDR2 SYDVKM, per germline. V was clipped by 4 bases and J by 1 base; unmatched bases: 1. In nucleotides, the CDR3 is TGTGCCAGCAGTTCAGGGGGATCCTACGAGCAGTACTTC. This translates into CASSSGGSYEQYF.

This clone was seen more than once but under ten times. The chain is built from TRBV2 and TRBJ2-7; D call uncertain. Trimming took off 6 bases at V and 7 bases at J, with 13 bases between the two ends. CDR1 is SNHLY, CDR2 FYNNEI, per germline. This CDR3 has 12 residues. The CDR3, as DNA: TGTGCCAGCAGGCCAGATTCGTGGGAGCAGTACTTC. This translates into CASRPDSWEQYF.

This chain joins TRBV28 and TRBJ1-5, with D possibly being TRBD1 (5 bases). The CDR3 is 16 residues long. Germline CDR1 is MDHEN and CDR2 is SYDVKM. V was pared by 0 bases and J by 4 bases, with 13 bases between. DNA for the CDR3: TGTGCCAGCAGTTTATGGGCGGGAAGGGGTAATCAGCCCCAGCATTTT. This codes for CASSLWAGRGNQPQHF.

V usage is TRBV14 and J usage is TRBJ1-1; perhaps TRBD1 as D (5 bases). V was pared by 0 bases and J by 6 bases, with 8 bases between. The V gene's germline CDR1 is SGHDN and CDR2 FVKESK. The CDR3 is 13 residues long. The CDR3 here is CASSQDGGAEAFF. CDR3 nucleotide sequence: TGTGCCAGCAGCCAAGATGGAGGGGCTGAAGCTTTCTTT.

V usage is TRBV5-6 and J usage is TRBJ2-1, with TRBD1 matching 9 bases. V gave up 5 bases and J gave up 7 bases; unmatched junction bases: 13. CDR1 SGHDT and CDR2 YYEEEE come from the germline V gene. This CDR3 is built from 16 residues. The CDR3 sequence: CASSRGRDRVRNEQFF. As DNA, the CDR3 is TGTGCCAGCAGTCGTGGCCGGGACAGGGTGAGGAATGAGCAGTTCTTC.

This chain joins TRBV7-9 and TRBJ1-1; 8 bases match TRBD1. The CDR3 spans 13 residues. After removal of 5 bases from V and 7 bases from J, the junction contained 6 bases not matched to a gene. Germline V CDR1 and CDR2: SEHNR, FQNEAQ (reference sequence). The CDR3 loop reads CASSLGTGREAFF. The CDR3 DNA reads TGTGCCAGCAGCCTCGGGACAGGACGTGAAGCTTTCTTT.

This chain uses TRBV5-5 with TRBJ1-5; D possibly corresponds to TRBD1 (6 bases). In germline, CDR1 is SGHKS, CDR2 YYEKEE (reference sequence). The CDR3 covers 14 residues. V was pared by 3 bases and J by 7 bases, with 14 bases between. CDR3 coding DNA: TGTGCCAGCAGCTATTCGACAGGTAACCAGCCCCAGCATTTT. Translated, it gives CASSYSTGNQPQHF.

The CDR3 region is CASSLASGSSYEQYF. CDR3 nucleotide sequence: TGCGCCAGCAGCCTCGCTAGCGGGAGCTCCTACGAGCAGTACTTC. V and J are TRBV5-1 and TRBJ2-7, with TRBD2 matching 10 bases. This CDR3 is built from 15 residues. Trimming took 4 bases from V and 0 from J; bases not matched to a gene: 4. Germline CDR1 SGHRS, CDR2 YFSETQ.

The chain employs TRBV5-1 and TRBJ2-2, with a possible D match to TRBD2 (6 bases). This CDR3 comprises 15 residues. Germline CDR1 SGHRS, CDR2 YFSETQ. Trimming took 0 bases from V and 1 from J, leaving 7 bases between them. Written as DNA, the CDR3 is TGCGCCAGCAGCTTGGGGGACTTGAACACCGGGGAGCTGTTTTTT. It is translated as CASSLGDLNTGELFF.

The rearrangement uses TRBV7-8 and TRBJ2-7; 13 nucleotides align to TRBD2. There are 17 residues in the CDR3. Per the germline V gene, CDR1 is SGHVS and CDR2 is FQNEAQ. With V trimmed by 1 base and J by 2 bases, 5 bases remained unmatched. Here the CDR3 DNA reads TGTGCCAGCAGCTTAGTGGGCGGGACTAGCGGGACCTACGAGCAGTACTTC. Its translation is CASSLVGGTSGTYEQYF.

This chain uses TRBV5-1 with TRBJ2-5; the match to TRBD2 covers 12 bases. CDR1 and CDR2 (germline): SGHRS, YFSETQ. The CDR3 runs 16 residues. Unmatched junction bases numbered 9, after V lost 4 bases and J lost 5 bases. CDR3 sequence: CASSGRTSGERETQYF. The CDR3 DNA reads TGCGCCAGCAGCGGTCGGACTAGCGGGGAGAGGGAGACCCAGTACTTC.

The chain combines TRBV5-5 with TRBJ2-1; no clear D. CDR1 SGHKS and CDR2 YYEKEE come from the germline V gene (reference sequence). The V end was cut by 4 bases, the J end by 2 bases, with 7 bases between. CDR3 size: 13 residues. In DNA, the CDR3 is TGTGCCAGCAGCGGCTTCCCCTACAATGAGCAGTTCTTC. This sequence encodes CASSGFPYNEQFF.

This clone was seen a handful of times. The chain has TRBV19 and TRBJ2-3; the match to TRBD2 covers 9 bases. The trim removed 4 bases at V and 8 bases at J, leaving 13 bases unmatched. The CDR3 spans 16 residues. Germline CDR1 is LNHDA and CDR2 is SQIVND (reference sequence). The CDR3 here is CASSTHIAGAWGTQYF. In DNA form, the CDR3 reads TGTGCCAGTAGTACACACATAGCGGGAGCGTGGGGTACGCAGTATTTT.

J is TRBJ2-7 and V is TRBV4-3; maybe TRBD1 (5 bases). Trimming removed 0 bases from V and 6 bases from J, with 12 bases in between. The CDR3 runs 14 residues. Germline V CDR1 and CDR2: LGHNA, YSLEER. CDR3 nucleotide sequence: TGCGCCAGCAGCCAAGATAGCAGGGTATCCGAGCAGTACTTC. This gives the protein CASSQDSRVSEQYF.

The rearrangement joins TRBV4-1 to TRBJ1-3; 7 nucleotides agree with TRBD1. Germline values: CDR1 MGHRA, CDR2 YSYEKL. This CDR3 region has 18 residues. V shed 5 bases, J shed 0 bases, and the junction held 13 bases outside the gene matches. The CDR3 coding sequence is TGCGCCAGCAGCTCAAGGGGGCTACAGGGCTTCTCTGGAAACACCATATATTTT. The encoded protein is CASSSRGLQGFSGNTIYF.

The chain is built from TRBV6-5 and TRBJ2-1, with D perhaps matching TRBD2 (6 bases). The V end lost 6 bases, the J end lost 5 bases, and 11 bases lay between the germline ends. The CDR3 contains 13 residues. Germline V gene lookup returns CDR1 MNHEY and CDR2 SVGAGI. In DNA form, the CDR3 reads TGTGCCAGCAGCCGGGGACTGAACAATGAGCAGTTCTTC. It encodes CASSRGLNNEQFF.

The chain uses TRBV21-1 and TRBJ2-2; TRBD2 is taken as the D call from the table, unchecked against the DNA. TRBV21-1 is annotated as a pseudogene. The CDR3 runs to 19 residues. In DNA form, the CDR3 reads TGTGCCAGCAGCGCCCCAGGCCGGGGAGCGCCTCGAGGCACCGGGGAGCTGTTTTTT. The encoded protein is CASSAPGRGAPRGTGELFF.

The chain recombines TRBV6-5 with TRBJ1-1, with TRBD1 matching over 10 bases. CDR1 MNHEY and CDR2 SVGAGI come from the germline V gene. This CDR3 has 13 residues. Germline trimming cut 8 bases from V and 1 base from J; bases unmatched to any gene: 1. The CDR3 here is CASGDRGNTEAFF. In nucleotides, the CDR3 is TGTGCCAGCGGGGACAGGGGGAACACTGAAGCTTTCTTT.

The V and J genes are TRBV5-4 and TRBJ2-2; possible D gene TRBD1, 6 bases. This CDR3 spans 14 amino acids. V was cut by 3 bases and J by 1 base, with 7 bases left in between. The germline CDR1 and CDR2 sequences are SGHNT and YYREEE (reference sequence). Written as DNA, the CDR3 is TGTGCCAGCAGCTCGGGACAGAACACCGGGGAGCTGTTTTTT. As protein: CASSSGQNTGELFF.

The rearrangement joins TRBV6-2 or TRBV6-3 to TRBJ2-1, with 12 bases matching TRBD2. This CDR3 is built from 18 residues. V shed 5 bases, J shed 0 bases, and the junction held 8 bases outside the gene matches. Germline-derived CDR1 and CDR2 are MNHEY and SVGEGT. CDR3 nucleotides: TGTGCCAGCAGTAGACCTCCTAGCGGGAGGGCCTCCTACAATGAGCAGTTCTTC. Its protein is CASSRPPSGRASYNEQFF.

The rearrangement links TRBV7-2 to TRBJ2-6; a possible D gene is TRBD1 (6 bases). The ends were cut back, 2 bases at V and 2 bases at J, with 13 bases in the middle. Germline CDR1 SGHTA, CDR2 FQGNSA. The CDR3 extends over 17 amino acids. As DNA, the CDR3 is TGTGCCAGCAGCTTAATCACAGGGCATCCTGGGGCCAACGTCCTGACTTTC. Translated: CASSLITGHPGANVLTF.

This clone was counted a single time. The rearrangement uses TRBV6-4 and TRBJ2-2, with 7 bases lining up with TRBD1. Per the germline V gene, CDR1 is MRHNA and CDR2 is SNTAGT. Losses at the gene ends were 0 bases for V and 2 bases for J; bases not matched to a gene: 3. The CDR3 consists of 16 residues. CDR3 in DNA: TGTGCCAGCAGTGACTCCGACAGGGTAAACACCGGGGAGCTGTTTTTT. Its protein product is CASSDSDRVNTGELFF.

The chain recombines TRBV4-2 with TRBJ1-4, with TRBD1 matching 9 bases. Losses at the gene ends were 0 bases for V and 5 bases for J; bases not matched to a gene: 10. CDR1 and CDR2 (germline): LGHNA, YNFKEQ. The CDR3 sequence is 18 residues long. CDR3 residues: CASSQEMDRGISNEKLFF. DNA for the CDR3: TGTGCCAGCAGCCAAGAAATGGACAGGGGCATCTCAAATGAAAAACTGTTTTTT.

The chain recombines TRBV19 with TRBJ2-4, with a possible D match to TRBD2 (5 bases). The CDR3 is made up of 17 amino acids. Looked up from germline, CDR1 is LNHDA and CDR2 is SQIVND (reference sequence). The germline V and J ends were trimmed by 0 bases and 0 bases, with 12 bases remaining between them. CDR3 DNA sequence: TGTGCCAGTAGTATAGAATTGCACGGACTAGCCAAAAACATTCAGTACTTC. The encoded protein is CASSIELHGLAKNIQYF. The full variable domain, in which reference TRBV19 and TRBJ2-4 provide the parts outside the CDR3, is DGGITQSPKYLFRKEGQNVTLSCEQNLNHDAMYWYRQDPGQGLRLIYYSQIVNDFQKGDIAEGYSVSREKKESFPLTVTSAQKNPTAFYLCASSIELHGLAKNIQYFGAGTRLSVL.

This clone was seen only once. The V call is TRBV7-9, the J call TRBJ1-4; TRBD1 might be the D (6 bases). This CDR3 comprises 17 residues. Germline V gives CDR1 SEHNR, CDR2 FQNEAQ (reference sequence). The V gene lost 5 bases and the J gene lost 7 bases, with 23 bases spanning the gap. CDR3 DNA sequence: TGTGCCAGCAGCAACCGCGGGGAGGGGACATTAAGTGAAAAACTGTTTTTT. It yields the protein CASSNRGEGTLSEKLFF. The full variable domain, in which reference TRBV7-9 and TRBJ1-4 provide the parts outside the CDR3, is DTGVSQNPRHKITKRGQNVTFRCDPISEHNRLYWYRQTLGQGPEFLTYFQNEAQLEKSRLLSDRFSAERPKGSFSTLEIQRTEQGDSAMYLCASSNRGEGTLSEKLFFGSGTQLSVL.

The chain employs TRBV5-6 and TRBJ2-7, with a tentative D call TRBD1 (6 bases). The ends were cut back, 3 bases at V and 1 base at J, with 11 bases in the middle. The germline gives CDR1 SGHDT, CDR2 YYEEEE. The CDR3 extends over 14 amino acids. This CDR3 reads CASSWITGSYEQYF. The CDR3 DNA is TGTGCCAGCAGCTGGATCACAGGGTCCTACGAGCAGTACTTC.